One sample yielded the 14 T cell receptor beta chains listed below, sequenced in a study of T cell responses to AZD1222 COVID-19 vaccine. Data came from immunoSEQ multiplex PCR; TCRdb stores just in-frame clones and leaves some out. This table holds 95,000 to 100,000 clones, almost 90% found once. Material: peripheral blood, obtained 28 days after the second AZD1222 dose. Receptors were obtained from an adult who received the AZD1222 COVID-19 vaccine.

The chain employs TRBV19 and TRBJ1-2; D might be TRBD1 (5 bases). The germline CDR1 and CDR2 sequences are LNHDA and SQIVND (reference sequence). The CDR3 is 13 amino acids. V shed 5 bases and J shed 3 bases, with 10 bases lying between them. The CDR3 DNA reads as TGTGCCAGTAGTGGGACGGTGGACTATGGCTACACCTTC. Its translation is CASSGTVDYGYTF.

V usage is TRBV4-1 and J usage is TRBJ2-1; D not resolved. CDR1 and CDR2 (germline): MGHRA, YSYEKL. Trimming removed 4 bases at V and 5 bases at J, with 12 bases between. The CDR3 contains 14 residues. CDR3 amino acids: CASSPRLGNNEQFF. The CDR3 DNA reads as TGCGCCAGCAGCCCCCGGCTGGGAAACAATGAGCAGTTCTTC.

The V and J genes are TRBV5-1 and TRBJ2-3; D might be TRBD2 (6 bases). Trimming shortened V by 0 bases and J by 2 bases, and 13 bases separated the two germline ends. There are 16 residues in the CDR3. Germline CDR1 is SGHRS and CDR2 is YFSETQ. The CDR3 here is CASSLGGSGFTDTQYF. The CDR3 coding sequence is TGCGCCAGCAGCTTGGGCGGTAGCGGCTTCACAGATACGCAGTATTTT.

The chain couples TRBV5-1 to TRBJ2-5, with 7 bases that match TRBD2. CDR1 and CDR2 (germline): SGHRS, YFSETQ. This CDR3 spans 12 amino acids. J lost 5 bases, V lost 2 bases, and 0 bases had no gene match. Here the CDR3 reads CASSFGGETQYF. The CDR3 DNA reads TGCGCCAGCAGCTTCGGGGGGGAGACCCAGTACTTC.

V is TRBV7-9 and J is TRBJ2-7, with D possibly matching TRBD2 (6 bases). V was shortened by 1 base and J by 2 bases, with 18 bases between the two germline ends. The germline CDR1 and CDR2 sequences are SEHNR and FQNEAQ (reference sequence). The CDR3 contains 17 residues. The DNA for the CDR3 is TGTGCCAGCAGCTTAGTGAGTGGGCTAGCGAACCCCTACGAGCAGTACTTC. Translation: CASSLVSGLANPYEQYF.

The V and J genes are TRBV3-1 (or the pseudogene TRBV3-2) and TRBJ2-1, with 8 bases aligning to TRBD2. CDR3 length: 14 amino acids. The germline V gene has CDR1 LGHDT and CDR2 YNNKEL (reference sequence). The junction had 2 bases not matched to a gene; V was cut back by 3 bases and J by 4 bases. The CDR3 sequence is CASSHSGKYNEQFF. CDR3 in DNA: TGTGCCAGCAGCCATAGCGGGAAATACAATGAGCAGTTCTTC.

The rearrangement joins TRBV7-3 to TRBJ2-2; 8 bases map to TRBD2. Germline V lookup: CDR1 SGHTA, CDR2 FQGTGA. J was trimmed by 1 base and V by 5 bases; bases with no gene match: 6. The CDR3 covers 16 residues. DNA of the CDR3: TGTGCCAGCAGCCGATCTAGCGGGCGGAACACCGGGGAGCTGTTTTTT. Its translation is CASSRSSGRNTGELFF.

This rearrangement joins TRBV30 to TRBJ1-4; weak D call: TRBD1 (5 bases). V was pared by 3 bases and J by 1 base, with 15 bases between. The CDR3 has 16 residues. Germline V lookup: CDR1 GTSNPN, CDR2 SVGIG (reference sequence). In DNA form, the CDR3 reads TGTGCCTGGAGCCTAATGGCGGGGGAAACTAATGAAAAACTGTTTTTT. This codes for CAWSLMAGETNEKLFF.

The chain employs TRBV6-5 and TRBJ2-1; D not resolved. Germline V lookup: CDR1 MNHEY, CDR2 SVGAGI. Between the trimmed V and J ends, which lost 0 bases and 0 bases, there was a span of 6 bases. This CDR3 has 15 amino acids. The CDR3 DNA reads TGTGCCAGCAGTTACTCGAGTAACTCCTACAATGAGCAGTTCTTC. Translating it yields CASSYSSNSYNEQFF.

V is TRBV3-1 (or the pseudogene TRBV3-2) and J is TRBJ1-3; no firm D call. The V gene's germline CDR1 is LGHDT and CDR2 YNNKEL (reference sequence). The V gene lost 4 bases and the J gene lost 0 bases, with 7 bases spanning the gap. The CDR3 covers 14 residues. CDR3: CASSPQVSGNTIYF. The CDR3 DNA reads TGTGCCAGCAGCCCTCAGGTCTCTGGAAACACCATATATTTT.

The chain combines TRBV19 with TRBJ2-7, with D perhaps TRBD2 (6 bases). The germline V and J ends were trimmed by 4 bases and 6 bases, with 13 bases remaining between them. Germline-derived CDR1 and CDR2 are LNHDA and SQIVND (reference sequence). This CDR3 is built from 13 residues. The DNA of the CDR3 is TGTGCCAGTAGTACGAGAGCGGAGGGCGAGCAGTACTTC. It codes for CASSTRAEGEQYF.

CDR3 DNA: TGTGCCAGCAGCTTAAATCCGGGTAGCGGGACCGAAGAGACCCAGTACTTC. Its translation: CASSLNPGSGTEETQYF. The chain combines TRBV11-2 with TRBJ2-5, with 8 bases that match TRBD2. Per the germline V gene, CDR1 is SGHAT and CDR2 is FQNNGV. The ends lost 2 bases at V and 3 bases at J; junction bases unmatched: 11. The CDR3 loop spans 17 amino acids.

This chain uses TRBV2 with TRBJ2-7; 7 positions agree with TRBD1. The CDR3 spans 12 residues. Trimming took 11 bases from V and 4 from J; bases not matched to a gene: 8. The germline V gene encodes CDR1 SNHLY and CDR2 FYNNEI. CDR3 protein: CAYRDSSYEQYF. CDR3 bases: TGTGCCTACCGGGACAGCTCATACGAGCAGTACTTC.

CDR3 residues: CASSGGRANEKLFF. CDR3 DNA sequence: TGTGCCAGTAGTGGCGGACGGGCTAATGAAAAACTGTTTTTT. The chain carries TRBV19 and TRBJ1-4; no firm D call. Germline CDR1 and CDR2: LNHDA and SQIVND (reference sequence). The V and J ends lost 5 bases and 3 bases respectively, with 10 bases between them. This CDR3 is built from 14 residues. Full variable domain (rest looked up from reference TRBV19 and TRBJ1-4): DGGITQSPKYLFRKEGQNVTLSCEQNLNHDAMYWYRQDPGQGLRLIYYSQIVNDFQKGDIAEGYSVSREKKESFPLTVTSAQKNPTAFYLCASSGGRANEKLFFGSGTQLSVL.